This T cell receptor (beta chain) was identified during a study of blood T cell repertoires in COVID-19. Turning to the study itself: The United States, Italy and Spain supplied acute and convalescent COVID-19 samples. PBMCs, B-cell-depleted T cells, or T cells were the source of the cDNA or gDNA that made up the material.

Per the original methods: Reference gene primer amplification gave nucleated cell count estimates. Sequenced by immunoSEQ multiplex PCR; TCRdb stores in-frame clones only, minus some. V, J and clone size are those of that table, while D and trimming were read from the DNA. This sample has approximately 31,000 clones, with 90% found just once. The V end was cut by 0 bases, the J end by 2 bases, with 12 bases between. Germline values: CDR1 SGHRS, CDR2 YFSETQ. CDR3 size: 15 residues. Sequenced: peripheral blood. This chain joins TRBV5-1 and TRBJ2-7; no clear D gene. This TCR was sampled from a man in his 60s with active COVID-19. CDR3 in DNA: TGCGCCAGCAGCTTGGAGGCAGGTCCTACCTACGAGCAGTACTTC. This sequence encodes CASSLEAGPTYEQYF.